This TCR beta chain comes out of a study of cytomegalovirus exposure and HLA in healthy donors. 60 Vbeta and 13 Jbeta primers were used in PCR. Assay: immunoSEQ multiplex PCR; the TCRdb copy retains only in-frame clones and omits some. This listing includes 90,000 to 150,000 clones. V was clipped by 3 bases and J by 4 bases; unmatched bases: 4. Germline V gene sequence: CDR1 LGHNA, CDR2 YNFKEQ. The CDR3 covers 15 residues. The chain employs TRBV4-2 and TRBJ1-5; the match to TRBD1 covers 9 bases. Sequenced sample: PBMCs. The source of this sequence is a man younger than 30 in good health and CMV-seronegative. CDR3 protein: CASSQGDRENQPQHF. The DNA of the CDR3 is TGTGCCAGCAGCCAGGGGGACAGGGAAAATCAGCCCCAGCATTTT.